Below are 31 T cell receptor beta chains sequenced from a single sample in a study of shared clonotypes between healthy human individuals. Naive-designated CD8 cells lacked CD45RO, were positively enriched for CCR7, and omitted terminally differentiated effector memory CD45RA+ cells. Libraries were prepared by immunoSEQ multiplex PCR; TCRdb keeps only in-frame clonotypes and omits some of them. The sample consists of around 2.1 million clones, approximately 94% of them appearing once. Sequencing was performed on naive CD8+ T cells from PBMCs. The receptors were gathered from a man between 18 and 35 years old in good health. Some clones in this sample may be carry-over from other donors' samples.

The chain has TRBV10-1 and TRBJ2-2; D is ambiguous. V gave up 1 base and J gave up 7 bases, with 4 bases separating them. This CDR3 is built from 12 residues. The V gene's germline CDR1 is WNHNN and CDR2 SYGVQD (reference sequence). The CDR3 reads CASSEFGGELFF. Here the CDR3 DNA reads TGCGCCAGCAGTGAGTTTGGCGGGGAGCTGTTTTTT.

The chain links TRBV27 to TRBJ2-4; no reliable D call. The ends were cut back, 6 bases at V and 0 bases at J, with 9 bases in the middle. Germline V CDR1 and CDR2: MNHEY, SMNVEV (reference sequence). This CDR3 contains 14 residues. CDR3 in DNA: TGTGCCAGCAGCCCCCTCCTAGCCAAAAACATTCAGTACTTC. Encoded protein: CASSPLLAKNIQYF.

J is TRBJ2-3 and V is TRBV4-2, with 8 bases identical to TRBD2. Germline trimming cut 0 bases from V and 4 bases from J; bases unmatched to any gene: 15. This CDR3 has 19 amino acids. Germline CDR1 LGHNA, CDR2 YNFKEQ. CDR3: CASSQERPLQRESPDTQYF. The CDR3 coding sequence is TGTGCCAGCAGCCAAGAGCGCCCCCTCCAGCGGGAGTCCCCAGATACGCAGTATTTT.

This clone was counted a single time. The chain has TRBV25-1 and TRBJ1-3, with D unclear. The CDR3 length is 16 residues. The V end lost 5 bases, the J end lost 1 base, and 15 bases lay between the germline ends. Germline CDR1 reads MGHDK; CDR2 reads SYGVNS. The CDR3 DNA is TGTGCCAGCAGTTTTGGACCCGGACTATCTGGAAACACCATATATTTT. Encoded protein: CASSFGPGLSGNTIYF. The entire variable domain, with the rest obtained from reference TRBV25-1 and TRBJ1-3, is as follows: EADIYQTPRYLVIGTGKKITLECSQTMGHDKMYWYQQDPGMELHLIHYSYGVNSTEKGDLSSESTVSRIRTEHFPLTLESARPSHTSQYLCASSFGPGLSGNTIYFGEGSWLTVV.

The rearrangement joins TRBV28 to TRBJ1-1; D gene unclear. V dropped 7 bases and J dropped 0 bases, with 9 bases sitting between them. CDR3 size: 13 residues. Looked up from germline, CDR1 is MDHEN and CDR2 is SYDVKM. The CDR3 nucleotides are TGTGCCAGCAATACTGCATTGAACACTGAAGCTTTCTTT. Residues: CASNTALNTEAFF.

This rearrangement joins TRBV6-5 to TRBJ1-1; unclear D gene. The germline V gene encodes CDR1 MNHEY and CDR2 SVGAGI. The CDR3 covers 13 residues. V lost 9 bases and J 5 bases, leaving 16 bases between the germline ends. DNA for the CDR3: TGTGCCAGTGGAGAGGGCCCCCAGACTGAAGCTTTCTTT. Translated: CASGEGPQTEAFF.

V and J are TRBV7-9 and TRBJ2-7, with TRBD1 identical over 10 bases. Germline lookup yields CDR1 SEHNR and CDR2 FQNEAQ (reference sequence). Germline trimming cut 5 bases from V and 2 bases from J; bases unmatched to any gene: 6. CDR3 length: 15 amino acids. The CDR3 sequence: CASSDRGRRPYEQYF. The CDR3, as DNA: TGTGCCAGCAGCGACAGGGGGCGCCGACCCTACGAGCAGTACTTC.

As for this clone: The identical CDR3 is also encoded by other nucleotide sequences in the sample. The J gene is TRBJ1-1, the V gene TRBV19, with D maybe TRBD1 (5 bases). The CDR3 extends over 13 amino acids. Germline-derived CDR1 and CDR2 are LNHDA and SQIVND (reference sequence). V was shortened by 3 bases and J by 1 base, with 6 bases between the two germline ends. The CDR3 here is CASSMGQNTEAFF. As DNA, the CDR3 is TGTGCCAGTAGTATGGGGCAGAACACTGAAGCTTTCTTT.

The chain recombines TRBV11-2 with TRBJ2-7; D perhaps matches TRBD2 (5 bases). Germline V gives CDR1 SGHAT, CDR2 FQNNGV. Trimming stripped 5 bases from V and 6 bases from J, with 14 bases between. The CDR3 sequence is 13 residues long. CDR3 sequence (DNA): TGTGCCAGCAGCCACGGCTCCGCGGGCGAGCAGTACTTC. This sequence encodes CASSHGSAGEQYF.

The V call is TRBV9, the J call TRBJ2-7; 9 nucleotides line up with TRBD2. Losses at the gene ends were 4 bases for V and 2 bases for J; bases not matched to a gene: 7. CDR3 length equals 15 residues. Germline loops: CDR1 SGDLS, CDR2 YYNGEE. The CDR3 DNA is TGTGCCAGCAGCCCCGGACTAGCGCCGACCTACGAGCAGTACTTC. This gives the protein CASSPGLAPTYEQYF.

The CDR3 DNA reads as TGTGCCAGTACCACCGCTCGACAGGGGCCAACTAATGAAAAACTGTTTTTT. Translation gives CASTTARQGPTNEKLFF. The rearrangement joins TRBV19 to TRBJ1-4; 8 nucleotides align to TRBD1. J lost 0 bases, V lost 7 bases, and 10 bases had no gene match. This CDR3 contains 17 residues. The germline gives CDR1 LNHDA, CDR2 SQIVND (reference sequence). Full variable domain (missing parts from reference TRBV19 and TRBJ1-4): DGGITQSPKYLFRKEGQNVTLSCEQNLNHDAMYWYRQDPGQGLRLIYYSQIVNDFQKGDIAEGYSVSREKKESFPLTVTSAQKNPTAFYLCASTTARQGPTNEKLFFGSGTQLSVL.

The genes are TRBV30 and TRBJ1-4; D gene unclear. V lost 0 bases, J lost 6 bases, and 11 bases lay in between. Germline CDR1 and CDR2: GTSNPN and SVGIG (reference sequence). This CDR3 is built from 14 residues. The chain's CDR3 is CAWSVPGIHEKLFF. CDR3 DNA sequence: TGTGCCTGGAGTGTACCTGGGATACATGAAAAACTGTTTTTT.

The CDR3 DNA sequence: TGTGCCAGCAGTTTTCGGGAGGGTACGGGTGAGCAGTACTTC. It yields the protein CASSFREGTGEQYF. The chain joins TRBV27 to TRBJ2-7; 8 nucleotides line up with TRBD2. This CDR3 has 14 amino acids. Germline V CDR1 and CDR2: MNHEY, SMNVEV (reference sequence). V lost 3 bases and J lost 7; bases outside the gene matches: 8.

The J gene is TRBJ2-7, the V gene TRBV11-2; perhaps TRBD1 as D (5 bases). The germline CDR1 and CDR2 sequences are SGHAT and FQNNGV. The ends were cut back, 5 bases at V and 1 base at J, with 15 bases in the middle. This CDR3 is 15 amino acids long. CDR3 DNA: TGTGCCAGCAGCATAGCTCCAGGGTGGTCCTACGAGCAGTACTTC. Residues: CASSIAPGWSYEQYF. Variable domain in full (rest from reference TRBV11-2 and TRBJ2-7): EAGVAQSPRYKIIEKRQSVAFWCNPISGHATLYWYQQILGQGPKLLIQFQNNGVVDDSQLPKDRFSAERLKGVDSTLKIQPAKLEDSAVYLCASSIAPGWSYEQYFGPGTRLTVT.

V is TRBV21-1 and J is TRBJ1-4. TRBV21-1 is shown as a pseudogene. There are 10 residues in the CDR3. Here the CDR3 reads CAGGPEKLFF. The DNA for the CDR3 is TGTGCGGGGGGGCCGGAAAAACTGTTTTTT.

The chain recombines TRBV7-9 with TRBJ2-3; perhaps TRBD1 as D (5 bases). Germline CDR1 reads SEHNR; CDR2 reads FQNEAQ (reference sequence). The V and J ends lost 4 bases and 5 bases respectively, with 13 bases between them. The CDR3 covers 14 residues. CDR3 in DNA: TGTGCCAGCAGCTCCCACCCCACAGGAGATACGCAGTATTTT. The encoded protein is CASSSHPTGDTQYF.

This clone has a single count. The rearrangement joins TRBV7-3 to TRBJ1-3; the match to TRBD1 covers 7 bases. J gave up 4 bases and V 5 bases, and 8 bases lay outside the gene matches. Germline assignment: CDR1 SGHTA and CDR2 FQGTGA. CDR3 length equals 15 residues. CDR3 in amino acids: CASSKDGTVGNTIYF. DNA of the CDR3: TGTGCCAGCAGCAAAGATGGGACAGTCGGAAACACCATATATTTT.

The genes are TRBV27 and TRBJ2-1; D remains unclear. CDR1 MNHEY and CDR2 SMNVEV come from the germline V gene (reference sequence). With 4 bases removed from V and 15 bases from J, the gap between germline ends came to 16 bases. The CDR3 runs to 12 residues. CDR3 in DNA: TGTGCCAGCAGTTCATCCCCTGTGAGCAGGTTCTTC. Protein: CASSSSPVSRFF.

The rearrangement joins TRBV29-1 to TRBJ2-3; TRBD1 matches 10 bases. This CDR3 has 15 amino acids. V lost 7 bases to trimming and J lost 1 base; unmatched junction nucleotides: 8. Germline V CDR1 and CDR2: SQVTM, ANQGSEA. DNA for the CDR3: TGCAGCGCTCCCTCGGGGACAGGGGGCACAGATACGCAGTATTTT. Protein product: CSAPSGTGGTDTQYF.

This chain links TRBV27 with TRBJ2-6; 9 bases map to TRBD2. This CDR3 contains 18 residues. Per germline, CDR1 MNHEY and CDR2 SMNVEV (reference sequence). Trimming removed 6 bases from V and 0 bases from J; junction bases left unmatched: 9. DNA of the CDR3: TGTGCCAGCAGCTTGGGACTAGCCTATACCTCTGGGGCCAACGTCCTGACTTTC. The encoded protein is CASSLGLAYTSGANVLTF.

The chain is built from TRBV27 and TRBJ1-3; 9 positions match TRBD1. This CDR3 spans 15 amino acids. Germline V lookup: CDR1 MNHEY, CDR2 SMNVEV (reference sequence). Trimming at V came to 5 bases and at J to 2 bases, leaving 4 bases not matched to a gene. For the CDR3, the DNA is TGTGCCAGCAGTGAAAGACAGGGGGCTGGAAACACCATATATTTT. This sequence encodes CASSERQGAGNTIYF.

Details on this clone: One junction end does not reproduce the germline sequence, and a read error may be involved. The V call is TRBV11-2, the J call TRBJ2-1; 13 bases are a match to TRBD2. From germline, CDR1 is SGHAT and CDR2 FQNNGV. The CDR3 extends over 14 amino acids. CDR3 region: CASSRLAGGPLVIF. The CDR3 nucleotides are TGTGCCAGCAGTCGACTAGCGGGAGGACCTTTGGTAATCTTC.

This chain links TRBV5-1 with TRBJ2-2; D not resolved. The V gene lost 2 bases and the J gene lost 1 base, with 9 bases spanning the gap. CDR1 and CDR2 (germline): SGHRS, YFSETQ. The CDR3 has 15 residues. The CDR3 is CASSLNKENTGELFF. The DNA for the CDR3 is TGCGCCAGCAGCTTAAACAAAGAGAACACCGGGGAGCTGTTTTTT.

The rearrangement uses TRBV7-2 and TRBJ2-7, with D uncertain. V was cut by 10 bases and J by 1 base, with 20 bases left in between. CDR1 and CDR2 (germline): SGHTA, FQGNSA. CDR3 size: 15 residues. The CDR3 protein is CATRHSSSPSYEQYF. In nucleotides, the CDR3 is TGTGCCACACGTCACAGCTCTTCGCCATCCTACGAGCAGTACTTC.

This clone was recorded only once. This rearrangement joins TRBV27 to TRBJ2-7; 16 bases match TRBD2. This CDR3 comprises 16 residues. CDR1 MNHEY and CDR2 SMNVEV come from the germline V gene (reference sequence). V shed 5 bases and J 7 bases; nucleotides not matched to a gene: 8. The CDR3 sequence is CASSAGTSGRAGEQYF. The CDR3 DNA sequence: TGTGCCAGCAGTGCGGGGACTAGCGGGAGGGCGGGAGAGCAGTACTTC.

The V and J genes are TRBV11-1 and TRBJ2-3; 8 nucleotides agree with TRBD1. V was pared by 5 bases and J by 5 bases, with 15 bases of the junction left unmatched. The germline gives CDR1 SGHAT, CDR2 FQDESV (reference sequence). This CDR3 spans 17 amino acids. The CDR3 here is CASSRNLRQGLEDTQYF. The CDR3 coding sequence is TGTGCCAGCAGCCGCAATCTAAGACAGGGGCTAGAAGATACGCAGTATTTT.

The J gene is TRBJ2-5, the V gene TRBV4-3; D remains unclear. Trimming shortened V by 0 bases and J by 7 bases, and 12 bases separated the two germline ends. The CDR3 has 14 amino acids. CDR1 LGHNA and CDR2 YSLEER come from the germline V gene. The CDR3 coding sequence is TGCGCCAGCAGCCAAGATCGGCTACCCGCGACCCAGTACTTC. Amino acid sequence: CASSQDRLPATQYF.

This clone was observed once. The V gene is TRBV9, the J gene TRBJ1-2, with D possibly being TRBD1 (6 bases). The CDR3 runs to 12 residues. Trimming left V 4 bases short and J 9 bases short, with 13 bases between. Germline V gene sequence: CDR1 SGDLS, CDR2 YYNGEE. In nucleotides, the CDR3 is TGTGCCAGCAGCCTATACAGGGAAAGCTACACCTTC. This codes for CASSLYRESYTF. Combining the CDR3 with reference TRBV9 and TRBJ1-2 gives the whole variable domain DSGVTQTPKHLITATGQRVTLRCSPRSGDLSVYWYQQSLDQGLQFLIQYYNGEERAKGNILERFSAQQFPDLHSELNLSSLELGDSALYFCASSLYRESYTFGSGTRLTVV.

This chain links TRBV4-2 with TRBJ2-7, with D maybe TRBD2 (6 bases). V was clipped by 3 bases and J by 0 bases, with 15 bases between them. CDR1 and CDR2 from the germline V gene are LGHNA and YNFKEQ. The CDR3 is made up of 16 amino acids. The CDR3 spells CASSQGGPLLSYEQYF. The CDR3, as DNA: TGTGCCAGCAGCCAGGGGGGACCGCTCCTCTCCTACGAGCAGTACTTC.

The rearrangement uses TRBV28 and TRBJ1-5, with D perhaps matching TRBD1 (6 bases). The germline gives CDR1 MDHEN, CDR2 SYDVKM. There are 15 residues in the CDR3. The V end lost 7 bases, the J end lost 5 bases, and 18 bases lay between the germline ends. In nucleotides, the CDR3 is TGTGCCAGCACGGAGGGGGGTCAGGGAGATCAGCCCCAGCATTTT. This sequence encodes CASTEGGQGDQPQHF.

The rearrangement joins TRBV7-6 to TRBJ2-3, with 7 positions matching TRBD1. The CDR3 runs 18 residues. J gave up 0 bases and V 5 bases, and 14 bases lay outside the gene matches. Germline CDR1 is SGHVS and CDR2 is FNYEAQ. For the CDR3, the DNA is TGTGCCAGCAGCGGAGAGAGGGCAGGGGGTTCGAGCACAGATACGCAGTATTTT. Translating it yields CASSGERAGGSSTDTQYF. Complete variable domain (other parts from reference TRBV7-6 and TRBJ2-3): GAGVSQSPRYKVTKRGQDVALRCDPISGHVSLYWYRQALGQGPEFLTYFNYEAQQDKSGLPNDRFSAERPEGSISTLTIQRTEQRDSAMYRCASSGERAGGSSTDTQYFGPGTRLTVL.